Presented here are 4 T cell receptor beta chains from one specimen sequenced in a study of OX40 agonist ivuxolimab in advanced cancers. Sequenced by immunoSEQ multiplex PCR; TCRdb stores in-frame clones only, minus some. The repertoire holds about 66,000 clones, roughly 85% seen once, with about 8.2% in the top ten. Here the sequenced sample was CD4+ or CD8+ T cells sorted from blood, taken in a trial of the OX40 agonist ivuxolimab. The receptor set was obtained from an adult with an advanced solid tumor such as melanoma, head and neck, liver or kidney cancer.

The chain combines TRBV9 with TRBJ2-1, with a possible D match to TRBD2 (6 bases). The CDR3 is 15 residues long. V lost 4 bases, J lost 8 bases, and 19 bases lay in between. CDR1 is SGDLS, CDR2 YYNGEE, per germline. CDR3 in amino acids: CASSSRAPWGDEQFF. CDR3 DNA sequence: TGTGCCAGCAGCTCGAGGGCCCCCTGGGGGGATGAGCAGTTCTTC.

V is TRBV15 and J is TRBJ1-3; the D gene is possibly TRBD1 (5 bases). V lost 6 bases, J lost 3 bases, and 15 bases lay in between. CDR1 and CDR2 from the germline V gene are LNHNV and YYDKDF (reference sequence). The CDR3 runs 15 residues. The CDR3 here is CATRTEALGGNTIYF. DNA of the CDR3: TGTGCCACCAGGACAGAGGCTTTAGGTGGAAACACCATATATTTT.

The V gene is TRBV28, the J gene TRBJ2-7; D is unresolved. The length of the CDR3 is 13 residues. The germline CDR1 and CDR2 sequences are MDHEN and SYDVKM. CDR3 in amino acids: CTARSGTLHEQYF. The CDR3 DNA is TGTACTGCTAGATCCGGCACCTTACACGAGCAGTACTTC.

CDR3 region: CASLGGGQETQYF. DNA for the CDR3: TGTGCCAGCTTGGGGGGAGGCCAAGAGACCCAGTACTTC. The chain employs TRBV2 and TRBJ2-5, with D maybe TRBD2 (6 bases). Germline values: CDR1 SNHLY, CDR2 FYNNEI. CDR3 size: 13 residues. V was cut by 8 bases and J by 1 base, with 11 bases left in between. The full variable domain, completed using reference TRBV2 and TRBJ2-5, is EPEVTQTPSHQVTQMGQEVILRCVPISNHLYFYWYRQILGQKVEFLVSFYNNEISEKSEIFDDQFSVERPDGSNFTLKIRSTKLEDSAMYFCASLGGGQETQYFGPGTRLLVL.